These 7 T cell receptor beta chains originate from one sample sequenced in a study of blood T cell repertoires in COVID-19. The repertoire was sequenced with immunoSEQ multiplex PCR; TCRdb's copy has only in-frame clones and lacks some. The table shows hundreds of thousands of clones, with roughly 86% occurring only once. Sequencing used PBMCs or T cells enriched from blood (not recorded which). The receptors shown here come from a middle-aged man in a cohort exposed to, infected with or recovered from COVID-19 (not recorded which).

The V and J genes are TRBV29-1 and TRBJ2-1; TRBD2 aligns across 7 bases. The trim removed 4 bases at V and 7 bases at J, leaving 7 bases unmatched. The germline V gene has CDR1 SQVTM and CDR2 ANQGSEA. The length of the CDR3 is 13 residues. CDR3 in DNA: TGCAGCGTTGGGCTAGCGGTCCTTAATGAGCAGTTCTTC. It encodes CSVGLAVLNEQFF.

V usage is TRBV5-6 and J usage is TRBJ2-5; D remains ambiguous. CDR1 and CDR2 (germline): SGHDT, YYEEEE. The CDR3 totals 13 residues. Between the trimmed V and J ends, which lost 1 base and 0 bases, there was a span of 4 bases. CDR3 sequence reads: CASSLYNQETQYF. The DNA for the CDR3 is TGTGCCAGCAGCTTGTACAACCAAGAGACCCAGTACTTC.

This clone appeared a few times. J is TRBJ1-5 and V is TRBV19, with 7 bases lining up with TRBD1. The CDR3 is 15 amino acids. Germline loops: CDR1 LNHDA, CDR2 SQIVND (reference sequence). J was trimmed by 4 bases and V by 5 bases; bases with no gene match: 8. The CDR3: CASSPPGQPNQPQHF. The CDR3 DNA sequence: TGTGCCAGTAGTCCGCCGGGACAGCCTAATCAGCCCCAGCATTTT.

The gene calls are TRBV5-4 and TRBJ2-3, with TRBD2 matching 8 bases. CDR1 is SGHNT, CDR2 YYREEE, per germline (reference sequence). V was pared by 0 bases and J by 6 bases, with 12 bases of the junction left unmatched. The CDR3 has 17 amino acids. CDR3 in DNA: TGTGCCAGCAGCTTGGGGCGTCTGGCGGGAGGTGGGGATACGCAGTATTTT. It encodes CASSLGRLAGGGDTQYF.

This clone was seen a handful of times. This chain links TRBV28 with TRBJ1-1; D not resolved. Trimming left V 3 bases short and J 4 bases short, with 15 bases between. Germline CDR1 is MDHEN and CDR2 is SYDVKM. The CDR3 has 15 residues. CDR3 sequence (DNA): TGTGCCAGCAGTTTTACCCCTAGAGGGTTCACTGAAGCTTTCTTT. Encoded protein: CASSFTPRGFTEAFF.

The chain is built from TRBV30 and TRBJ1-5, with a weak D call TRBD1 (5 bases). V was pared by 0 bases and J by 10 bases, with 13 bases between. This CDR3 spans 13 amino acids. CDR1 GTSNPN and CDR2 SVGIG come from the germline V gene (reference sequence). For the CDR3, the DNA is TGTGCCTGGAGTGTTTTTGGGGGACTTCCCCAGCATTTT. Translating gives CAWSVFGGLPQHF.

V usage is TRBV25-1 and J usage is TRBJ1-1, with D uncertain. The CDR3 is 15 amino acids. V was pared by 5 bases and J by 1 base, with 14 bases between. Germline V gives CDR1 MGHDK, CDR2 SYGVNS. DNA for the CDR3: TGTGCCAGCAGTCTCTCGGGGTCCCGGAACACTGAAGCTTTCTTT. Its translation is CASSLSGSRNTEAFF.